The subject of this entry is one T cell receptor (beta chain). The sample comes from a study of blood T cell repertoires in COVID-19. The Seattle patients joined while their infection was active and were tracked longitudinally afterward. Germline V gives CDR1 SGHRS, CDR2 YFSETQ. Germline trimming cut 3 bases from V and 6 bases from J; bases unmatched to any gene: 3. This CDR3 is built from 14 residues. Sequencing used immunoSEQ multiplex PCR; TCRdb keeps in-frame clones, though not all of them. The sample holds 250,000 to 400,000 clones, around 88% seen once. The rearrangement uses TRBV5-1 and TRBJ2-3; 11 positions agree with TRBD2. Sequenced sample: peripheral blood. The receptor was isolated from a woman aged 25 to 45 with COVID-19, enrolled during active disease. The CDR3 loop reads CASSWTSGSDTQYF. CDR3 sequence (DNA): TGCGCCAGCAGCTGGACTAGCGGGTCTGATACGCAGTATTTT.